The T cell receptor beta chain under discussion was sequenced for a study of T cell clonality in common variable immunodeficiency. Whole-study findings and limits: Reportedly, TCR beta sequences from common variable immunodeficiency showed fewer deletions and N-nucleotide insertions. Patient heterogeneity in the CVID cohort limited correlations between repertoire features and clinical complications.

Sequencing used immunoSEQ multiplex PCR; TCRdb keeps in-frame clones, though not all of them. The sample includes some 21,000 clones, none of them occurring once. Concerning this clone itself: Its antigen is not identified. Read sequence stops 3 residues before the CDR3 end, and the germline J gene provides the missing end.

This CDR3 comprises 15 residues. The germline CDR1 and CDR2 sequences are SGHTA and FQGNSA. Trimming removed 5 bases from V and 5 bases from J; junction bases left unmatched: 10. Donors gave roughly 4.5 to 8.5 ml heparinized peripheral whole blood. The material sequenced was peripheral blood mononuclear cells. The chain couples TRBV7-2 to TRBJ2-7; TRBD1 aligns across 9 bases. This sequence originates from a human donor with common variable immunodeficiency. The covered CDR3 bases are TGTGCCAGCAGCAGCTTTGGGACAGGGAACGACGAG. Protein sequence: CASSSFGTGNDE. In full, the CDR3 reads CASSSFGTGNDEQYF.